This TCR beta chain comes out of a study of cytomegalovirus exposure and HLA in healthy donors (dated by TCRdb to the late 2010s). With respect to the entire study: In an earlier analysis of roughly 590 of the donors, under 300 Gb of sequence data and 90 million to 120 million unique TCR beta sequences from 150 million to 200 million T cells were reported. An early release covering about 600 HLA-typed donors comprised about 300 gigabases of sequencing data and approximately 80 million unique TCR sequences. The genetic ancestry cluster associated with self-reported Caucasian donors included about 81% of the 398 genotyped donors. The aim of the study was to test whether cataloging public T cell receptors could identify signatures of past pathogen exposure. The study profiled the T cell repertoires of 500 to 800 subjects by immunosequencing and related them to cytomegalovirus serostatus. Besides the first cohort of around 700 subjects, a separate validation cohort made up of some 110 different subjects was used. To predict cytomegalovirus infection status, the study brought together high-throughput TCR immunosequencing, statistical association of individual TCRs with disease status, and machine learning. A later analysis re-examined previously published TCR beta repertoires from just over 650 donors and added high-resolution HLA genotyping to investigate patterns of TCR occurrence. Rather than drawing on any new phenotypic data, the later analysis identified candidate immune exposures from TCR beta sequences and the way those sequences occurred across donors. An earlier analysis of 500 to 650 of the donors applied high-throughput TCR beta sequencing to assess whether each TCR beta V gene segment acted as functional or pseudogenic. Donor age, sex, ethnicity and CMV serostatus were compiled alongside the repertoire data. Genome-wide SNP genotypes for about 65% of the roughly 670 donors were used in a later genetic analysis, which treated that subset as a discovery cohort. All discovery cohort repertoires had been generated on a single sequencing platform. Class I and class II HLA loci were covered by the typing at four-digit resolution. Typing coverage varied by locus: 629-630 donors for A, B, C, DRB1 and DQB1; under 550 for DQA1; around 570 for DPA1; more than 450 for DPB1. A handful of DR-DQ haplotypes were treated as single units for association and clustering because of strong linkage in the cohort. Across 398 genotyped donors of the cohort, an average of approximately 240,000 unique TCR beta nucleotide sequences per donor were sequenced, and 15% to 20% of those sequences were non-productive.

What the study reported, not specific to this receptor: A later analysis found that TCR association rates varied across HLA loci, with DRB1 alleles showing the most associated TCRs and HLA-C alleles the fewest. At a false discovery rate of 0.05, a later analysis linked 16,951 TCR beta sequences to specific HLA alleles. Because HLA typing was missing for some donors at each locus, association tests included only the typed subset. Presence/absence analyses assumed roughly uniform sequencing depth across donors, an assumption that may not hold. While some public TCRs were present in many individuals, most TCR sequences turned up only very rarely across donors. The 87-base-pair reads could not distinguish some IMGT-functional V segments, including TRBV6-2 and TRBV6-3, so those segments were excluded. The classifier was reported to diagnose cytomegalovirus status with high specificity and sensitivity in both the original and validation cohorts. Because counts were too low, 15 or so rarely observed V segments, including chromosome 9 orphons, were excluded from the earlier analysis of a few hundred of the donors. In an earlier analysis of approximately 590 of the donors, most TCR beta V segments appeared in productive rearrangements about 87% or about 30% of the time, broadly matching IMGT annotations. A later analysis found that most CMV-associated TCR beta chains appeared HLA-restricted, with HLA associations seemingly driven largely by CMV exposure. The study listed 150 to 200 TCR beta chains as associated with cytomegalovirus. A group of highly shared sequence variants was considered likely to be a technical artifact of the sequencing pipeline. Only TCR beta chains were sequenced in this cohort, and the absence of alpha or paired-chain data limited detectable features. A later genetic analysis reported fewer N-insertions in productive TCRs among donors in an Asian-associated ancestry cluster than the 666-donor mean. Assigning TCR associations to individual alleles was difficult when HLA alleles, especially DR and DQ, strongly co-occurred. Immune exposure information for the cohort was limited to CMV serostatus. A further reported finding was that TCR beta sequences accurately predicted the HLA-A and HLA-B alleles for most subjects in the first cohort. Correlated functional status among segregating V segments might reflect linkage disequilibrium, but an unknown experimental factor could not be ruled out. It was suggested by the authors that the approach could potentially be generalized to other disease states and immunological phenotypes. In a later analysis, several top co-occurrence clusters were reported to appear linked to parvovirus B19, influenza, CMV and Epstein-Barr virus. A later analysis found that HLA-associated TCR beta chains were more clonally expanded and had lower generation probabilities than equally common non-associated chains. V-gene and J-gene trimming of TCR beta chains was associated with a missense DCLRE1C variant in a later genetic analysis, and the association was replicated in an independent cohort. A few of the identified cytomegalovirus-associated TCR beta chains were confirmed in vitro to be specific for cytomegalovirus antigens.

In total, roughly 670 healthy bone marrow donors made up the cohort. All cohort members were sampled while nominally healthy, although unrecorded immune exposures were likely present. The donor tested CMV seronegative and was one of the 352 seronegative cohort members. A peripheral blood sample was provided by each donor, and peripheral blood mononuclear cells were used for TCR beta sequencing. Genomic DNA extraction from the blood cell samples was performed with the Qiagen DNeasy Blood Extraction Kit. The library was obtained by the immunoSEQ multiplex PCR assay. For the multiplex PCR, a mixture combining 60 forward primers for TCR Vbeta segments and 13 reverse primers for TCR Jbeta segments was used. Amplification of the CDR3 region of rearranged TCR beta genes was performed with a multiplex PCR assay on genomic DNA. The amplified TCR beta libraries were sequenced on the Illumina HiSeq System as 87-base-pair reads. From the authors' description of their analysis: A later analysis tallied 75 million to 95 million unique TCR beta chains across the 700 or so repertoires, and about 12 million of those chains were shared by two or more donors. Raw reads were error-corrected and collapsed into unique sequences with a nearest-neighbor algorithm that merged closely related sequences to remove PCR and sequencing errors. To assign V, D and J gene segments, CDR3 sequences were aligned to IMGT reference sequences. Each retained sequence needed at least a six-nucleotide match to both a V gene segment and a J gene segment. Rearrangements were classified as productive when the CDR3 lacked stop codons and remained in frame with V and J, and all other rearrangements were classified as non-productive. CDR3 was defined by IMGT convention, running from the second conserved V-encoded cysteine to the conserved J-encoded phenylalanine. In an earlier analysis of around 540 of the donors, sequences lacking an unambiguous match to a single V gene segment were excluded. In an earlier analysis of 587 of the donors, V segments were called functional above 56.7% productive rearrangements and were called segregating when the between-donor standard deviation exceeded 5%. To diagnose cytomegalovirus status from the catalog of TCR beta chain sequences, a statistical classification framework was built. In a later analysis, TCR nucleotide sequences were compared against IMGT/GENE-DB human TR gene sequences so that V and J genes could be assigned. The TCRdist pipeline was used in a later analysis to assign CDR3 sequences and most-parsimonious VDJ recombination scenarios. In a later analysis, each TCR beta chain was defined by its CDR3 amino acid sequence together with its V-gene family, and reads without a unique V-gene family were excluded. As a way to deal with suspected cross-contamination and a sequencing artifact, a later analysis dropped over 550 nucleotide sequences that were highly shared and had low generation probability. For each public chain, a later analysis derived a clonal expansion index from normalized ranks of inferred template counts within each repertoire. A later analysis computed generation probabilities with a VDJ recombination model fitted to out-of-frame rearrangements, and checked the results against IGoR. A later analysis scored TCR-TCR, TCR-HLA and TCR-CMV co-occurrence with hypergeometric tests, applying a repertoire-size bias correction to TCR pairs. A later analysis estimated false discovery rates by permuting HLA or CMV assignments 20 times. A later analysis grouped co-occurring TCRs with DBSCAN, adding TCRdist sequence similarity when clustering within HLA-allele-positive subsets. Repertoires with fewer than 30,000 or more than 120,000 public chains, plus five repertoires with anomalous nucleotide sharing, were excluded from co-occurrence clustering. TCRdb mirrors the immuneACCESS table, restricted to in-frame sequences. Some clones are absent from its copies; in checked studies, under half trace to an unresolved V gene, and the reason for the others is unknown. The D gene and trimming were derived from the DNA, and the V and J assignments and clone size from that table. The sample table lists 150,000 to 200,000 clones, over 80% of them with a count of one. The ten largest make up approximately 1.5% of the sample.

Notes on this clone: The clone's antigen remains unknown. No clone much larger than this one lies a single base away; base qualities are absent.

A distance of 10 bases separates the germline ends of V and J, which lose 1 base and 7 bases respectively. CDR1 and CDR2 were assigned from the germline V gene as SQVTM and ANQGSEA. There are 12 amino acids in the CDR3, from cysteine to phenylalanine inclusive. CDR3 DNA is the only sequence kept; it has 36 bases, read in frame from the first base. The receptor comes from a woman under 30 in good health and CMV-seronegative. Rearrangement joined TRBV29-1 to TRBJ1-2; the D segment could be TRBD1, given 5 matching bases. Sequenced: PBMCs. The sequence in DNA is TGCAGCGTTGAAGTAATAGGGGTTGGCTACACCTTC. Its coded protein is CSVEVIGVGYTF.